The clone carrying this TCR beta chain has just one count. The antigen is not known. This record comes from a study of cytomegalovirus exposure and HLA in healthy donors. Study conclusions and caveats: Testing in vitro showed a few CMV-associated chains specific for CMV antigens. As a later analysis showed, a missense DCLRE1C variant was linked to trimming of TCR beta V- and J-genes. Investigators reported 150 to 200 TCR beta chains as tied to cytomegalovirus.

The PCR contained 60 Vbeta and 13 Jbeta primers. In the original analysis: An analysis performed later counted 75 million to 80 million unique TCR beta chains (roughly 11 million of them shared). Repertoires were generated with immunoSEQ multiplex PCR, while TCRdb's copy carries only in-frame clones and drops some. D and trimming were read from the DNA, whereas the V and J calls and clone size are those reported in that table. The table has about 190,000 clones, 65% to 85% seen once; the top ten hold approximately 1.5%. Germline V CDR1 and CDR2: WSHSY, SAAADI. The CDR3 loop spans 15 amino acids. The ends lost 2 bases at V and 2 bases at J; junction bases unmatched: 0.

The clonotype was recovered from a woman aged 18-29 years in good health and CMV-seronegative. The sample taken for sequencing was PBMCs. The chain joins TRBV10-2 to TRBJ2-7; TRBD2 aligns across 13 bases. The CDR3 sequence is CASSEGLAGAYEQYF. Written as DNA, the CDR3 is TGCGCCAGCAGTGAGGGACTAGCGGGAGCCTACGAGCAGTACTTC.